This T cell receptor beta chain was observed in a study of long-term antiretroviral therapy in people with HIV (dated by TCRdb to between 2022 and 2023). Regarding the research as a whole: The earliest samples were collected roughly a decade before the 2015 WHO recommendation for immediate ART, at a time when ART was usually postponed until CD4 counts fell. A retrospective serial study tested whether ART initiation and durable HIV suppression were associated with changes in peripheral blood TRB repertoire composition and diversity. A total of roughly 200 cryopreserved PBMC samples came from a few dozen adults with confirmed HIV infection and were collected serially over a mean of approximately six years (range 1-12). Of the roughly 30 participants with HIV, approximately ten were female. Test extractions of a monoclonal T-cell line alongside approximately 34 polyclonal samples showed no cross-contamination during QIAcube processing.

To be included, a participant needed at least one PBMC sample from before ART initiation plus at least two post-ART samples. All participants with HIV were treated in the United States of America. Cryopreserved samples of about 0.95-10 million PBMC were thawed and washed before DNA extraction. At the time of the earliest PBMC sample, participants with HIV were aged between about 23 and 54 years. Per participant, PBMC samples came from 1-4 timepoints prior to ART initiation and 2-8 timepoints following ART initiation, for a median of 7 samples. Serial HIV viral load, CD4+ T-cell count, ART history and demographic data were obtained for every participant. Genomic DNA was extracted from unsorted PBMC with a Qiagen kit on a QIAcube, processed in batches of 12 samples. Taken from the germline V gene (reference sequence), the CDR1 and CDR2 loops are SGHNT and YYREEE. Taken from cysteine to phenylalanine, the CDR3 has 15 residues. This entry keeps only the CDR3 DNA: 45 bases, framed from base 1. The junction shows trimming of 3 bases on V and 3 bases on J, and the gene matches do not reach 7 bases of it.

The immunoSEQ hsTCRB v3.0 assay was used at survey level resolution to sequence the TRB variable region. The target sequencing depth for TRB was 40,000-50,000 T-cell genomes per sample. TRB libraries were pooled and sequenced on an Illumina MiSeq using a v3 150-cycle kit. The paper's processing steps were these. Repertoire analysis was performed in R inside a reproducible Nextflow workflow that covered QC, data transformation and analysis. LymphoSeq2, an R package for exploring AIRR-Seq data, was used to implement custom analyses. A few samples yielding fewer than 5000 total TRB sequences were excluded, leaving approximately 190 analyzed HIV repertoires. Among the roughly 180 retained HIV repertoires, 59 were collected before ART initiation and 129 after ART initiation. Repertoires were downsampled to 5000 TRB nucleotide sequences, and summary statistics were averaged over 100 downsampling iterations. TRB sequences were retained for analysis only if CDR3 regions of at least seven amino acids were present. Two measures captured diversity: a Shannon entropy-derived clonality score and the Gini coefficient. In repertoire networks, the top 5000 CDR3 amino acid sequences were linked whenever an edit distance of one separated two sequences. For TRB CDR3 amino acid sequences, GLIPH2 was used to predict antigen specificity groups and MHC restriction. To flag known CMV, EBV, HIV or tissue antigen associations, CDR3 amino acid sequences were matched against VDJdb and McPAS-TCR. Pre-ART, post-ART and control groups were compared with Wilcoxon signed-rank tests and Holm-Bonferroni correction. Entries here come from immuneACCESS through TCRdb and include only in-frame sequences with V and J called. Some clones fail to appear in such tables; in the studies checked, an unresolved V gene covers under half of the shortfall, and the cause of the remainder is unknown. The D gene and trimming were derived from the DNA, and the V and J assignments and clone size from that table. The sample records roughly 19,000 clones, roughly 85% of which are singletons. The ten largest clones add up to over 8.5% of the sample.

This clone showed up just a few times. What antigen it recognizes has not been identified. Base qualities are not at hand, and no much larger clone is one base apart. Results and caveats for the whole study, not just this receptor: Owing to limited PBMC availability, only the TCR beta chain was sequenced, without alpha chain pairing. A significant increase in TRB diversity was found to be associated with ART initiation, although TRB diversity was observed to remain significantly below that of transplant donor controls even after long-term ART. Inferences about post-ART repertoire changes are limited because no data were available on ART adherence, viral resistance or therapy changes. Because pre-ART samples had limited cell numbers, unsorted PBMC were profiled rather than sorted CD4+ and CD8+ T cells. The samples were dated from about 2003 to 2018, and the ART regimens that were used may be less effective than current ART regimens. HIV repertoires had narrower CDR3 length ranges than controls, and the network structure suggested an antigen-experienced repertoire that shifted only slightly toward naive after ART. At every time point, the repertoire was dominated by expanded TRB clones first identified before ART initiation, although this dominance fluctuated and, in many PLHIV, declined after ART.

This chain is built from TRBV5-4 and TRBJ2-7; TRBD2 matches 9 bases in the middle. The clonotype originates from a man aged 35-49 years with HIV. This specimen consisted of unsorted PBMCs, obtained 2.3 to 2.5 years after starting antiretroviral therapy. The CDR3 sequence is CASSSSGGRVYEQYF. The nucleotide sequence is TGTGCCAGCAGCTCCTCGGGCGGGAGGGTCTACGAGCAGTACTTC.